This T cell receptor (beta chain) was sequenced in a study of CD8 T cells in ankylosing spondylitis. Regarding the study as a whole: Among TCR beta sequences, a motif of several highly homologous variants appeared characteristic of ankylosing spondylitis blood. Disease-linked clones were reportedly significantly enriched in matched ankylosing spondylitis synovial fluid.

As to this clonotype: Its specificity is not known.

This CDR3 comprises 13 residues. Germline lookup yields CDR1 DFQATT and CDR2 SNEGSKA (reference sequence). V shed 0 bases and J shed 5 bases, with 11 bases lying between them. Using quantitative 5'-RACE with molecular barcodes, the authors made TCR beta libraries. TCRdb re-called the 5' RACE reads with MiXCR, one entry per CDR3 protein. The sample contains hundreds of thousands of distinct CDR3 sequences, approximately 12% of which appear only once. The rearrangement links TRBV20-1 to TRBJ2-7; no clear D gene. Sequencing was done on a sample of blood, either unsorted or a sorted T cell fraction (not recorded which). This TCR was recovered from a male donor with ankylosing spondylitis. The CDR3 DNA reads TGCAGTGCTAGAGATATCGGGCTCGACGAGCAGTACTTC. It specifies CSARDIGLDEQYF.